The 10 T cell receptor beta chains given below trace back to one sample, sequenced in a study of T-cell memory formation after mild COVID-19. MiXCR, run by TCRdb on the 5' RACE reads, gives a single entry per CDR3 protein. In the table there are roughly 300,000 distinct CDR3 sequences, roughly 15% of which are singletons. Sequencing input: PBMCs or a T cell subset sorted from them (not recorded which). These receptors were taken from a man aged 18 to 30 who had mild COVID-19 (a few samples of this study predate the infection). Cell type and time point are not known.

This clonotype was seen ten or more times. This chain connects TRBV5-1 to TRBJ2-7, with TRBD1 identical over 9 bases. CDR3 length: 14 residues. Trimming took 2 bases from V and 6 from J; bases not matched to a gene: 6. CDR1 and CDR2 from the germline V gene are SGHRS and YFSETQ. CDR3: CASSFLTGGSEQYF. CDR3 sequence (DNA): TGCGCCAGCAGCTTTCTTACAGGGGGCTCCGAGCAGTACTTC.

V gene TRBV11-2 combines with J gene TRBJ2-3, with 8 bases matching TRBD1. The germline CDR1 and CDR2 sequences are SGHAT and FQNNGV. The CDR3 covers 19 residues. The trim removed 4 bases at V and 1 base at J, leaving 16 bases unmatched. Here the CDR3 reads CASSSRGQVKLPGTDTQYF. DNA for the CDR3: TGTGCCAGCAGCTCCCGGGGACAGGTAAAATTACCTGGCACAGATACGCAGTATTTT.

The rearrangement joins TRBV2 to TRBJ1-1; 8 bases fit TRBD1. The CDR3 consists of 12 residues. Germline CDR1 and CDR2: SNHLY and FYNNEI. Trimming took 8 bases from V and 3 from J; bases not matched to a gene: 2. DNA of the CDR3: TGTGCCAGCGGACAGGGCCACACTGAAGCTTTCTTT. This sequence encodes CASGQGHTEAFF. Full variable domain (rest looked up from reference TRBV2 and TRBJ1-1): EPEVTQTPSHQVTQMGQEVILRCVPISNHLYFYWYRQILGQKVEFLVSFYNNEISEKSEIFDDQFSVERPDGSNFTLKIRSTKLEDSAMYFCASGQGHTEAFFGQGTRLTVV.

This clonotype was recorded a few times. This chain joins TRBV5-1 and TRBJ2-3, with D perhaps assigned TRBD1 or TRBD2 (5 bases each). This CDR3 is built from 15 residues. CDR1 and CDR2 (germline): SGHRS, YFSETQ. V was trimmed by 3 bases and J by 1 base, leaving 12 bases between them. Here the CDR3 DNA reads TGCGCCAGCAGCTGGGGACCGGGCGGCACAGATACGCAGTATTTT. Residues: CASSWGPGGTDTQYF.

The chain is built from TRBV12-3 or TRBV12-4 and TRBJ2-5, with D tentatively TRBD2 (5 bases). The CDR3 is 10 residues long. The CDR3: CAVRAETQYF. The CDR3 DNA reads as TGTGCTGTGCGGGCCGAGACCCAGTACTTC.

V and J are TRBV5-1 and TRBJ2-5; no reliable D call. Germline V gives CDR1 SGHRS, CDR2 YFSETQ. The CDR3 totals 13 residues. Trimming cost V 7 bases and J 1 base, with 11 bases left between them. The DNA for the CDR3 is TGCGCCAGCCCTCACGGACCCCAAGAGACCCAGTACTTC. Its protein product is CASPHGPQETQYF.

The sample holds a few counts of this clonotype. The chain carries TRBV5-4 and TRBJ2-1, with 7 positions matching TRBD1. The CDR3 covers 8 residues. Germline assignment: CDR1 SGHNT and CDR2 YYREEE (reference sequence). V shed 10 bases, J shed 12 bases, and the junction held 1 base outside the gene matches. CDR3 in DNA: TGTGCCCCAGGGGGGCAGTTCTTC. Protein sequence: CAPGGQFF.

This clonotype was observed a few times. This chain links TRBV7-9 with TRBJ1-3; D not certain. In germline, CDR1 is SEHNR, CDR2 FQNEAQ (reference sequence). The CDR3 is 12 amino acids. The V gene lost 7 bases and the J gene lost 2 bases, with 6 bases spanning the gap. CDR3 sequence: CASTSTGNTIYF. CDR3 DNA sequence: TGTGCCAGCACCTCCACTGGAAACACCATATATTTT.

This clonotype occurred a few times. The rearrangement joins TRBV3-1 to TRBJ1-3; the D gene is possibly TRBD1 (5 bases). This CDR3 has 16 amino acids. V was trimmed by 5 bases and J by 4 bases, leaving 18 bases between them. Germline values: CDR1 LGHDT, CDR2 YNNKEL (reference sequence). The CDR3: CASSIEPGSIGNTIYF. The DNA of the CDR3 is TGTGCCAGCAGCATTGAGCCAGGGAGTATCGGAAACACCATATATTTT.

This clonotype was observed a handful of times. This chain links TRBV7-2 with TRBJ2-1; D perhaps matches TRBD2 (5 bases). The CDR3 spans 17 residues. V was clipped by 1 base and J by 1 base, with 14 bases between them. The germline CDR1 and CDR2 sequences are SGHTA and FQGNSA. The CDR3 DNA sequence: TGTGCCAGCAGCTTAGAAACGTCGGGATATTCCTACAATGAGCAGTTCTTC. Residues: CASSLETSGYSYNEQFF.